A single sample is the source of the 10 T cell receptor beta chains below, sequenced in a study of blood T cell repertoires in COVID-19. Some clones are missing from TCRdb's copy, which holds only in-frame ones; the method was immunoSEQ multiplex PCR. The sample includes 250,000 to 350,000 clones, approximately 86% of them seen just once. Sequencing was done on a sample of peripheral blood. The source of these receptors is a man aged 18 to 29 with active or convalescent COVID-19.

The rearrangement uses TRBV25-1 and TRBJ2-7; D may be TRBD1 (5 bases). The germline V gene encodes CDR1 MGHDK and CDR2 SYGVNS. Trimming stripped 1 base from V and 2 bases from J, with 18 bases between. CDR3 size: 17 residues. CDR3 in amino acids: CASSELGSGRNTYEQYF. CDR3 sequence (DNA): TGTGCCAGCAGTGAATTGGGGTCAGGGCGCAATACCTACGAGCAGTACTTC.

J is TRBJ2-7 and V is TRBV4-2; D possibly corresponds to TRBD2 (5 bases). Germline lookup yields CDR1 LGHNA and CDR2 YNFKEQ. Trimming shortened V by 0 bases and J by 3 bases, and 12 bases separated the two germline ends. This CDR3 comprises 15 residues. The CDR3, as DNA: TGTGCCAGCAGCCAAGATTTAGGAGGTCTCTACGAGCAGTACTTC. This codes for CASSQDLGGLYEQYF.

V and J are TRBV4-1 and TRBJ1-5; 8 bases agree with TRBD1. V trimming: 4 bases; J trimming: 6 bases; junction bases outside the gene matches: 5. CDR1 is MGHRA, CDR2 YSYEKL, per germline. The CDR3 runs 14 residues. The chain's CDR3 is CASSPDRAGQPQHF. For the CDR3, the DNA is TGCGCCAGCAGCCCGGACAGGGCGGGTCAGCCCCAGCATTTT.

The V and J genes are TRBV5-5 and TRBJ2-7, with D possibly TRBD1 on 6 matching bases. Germline CDR1 is SGHKS and CDR2 is YYEKEE (reference sequence). Trimming took 3 bases from V and 0 from J, leaving 19 bases between them. There are 17 residues in the CDR3. CDR3 protein: CASSSTGFKESSYEQYF. The DNA for the CDR3 is TGTGCCAGCAGCTCGACAGGCTTCAAGGAGAGCTCCTACGAGCAGTACTTC.

The V gene is TRBV7-9, the J gene TRBJ1-2, with TRBD1 as a possible D gene (5 bases). Germline lookup yields CDR1 SEHNR and CDR2 FQNEAQ (reference sequence). The CDR3 is 15 amino acids. Trimming took 8 bases from V and 5 from J, leaving 21 bases between them. CDR3 amino acids: CASGSTRGGNYGYTF. The CDR3 DNA sequence: TGTGCCAGCGGATCCACCCGGGGGGGGAATTATGGCTACACCTTC.

CDR3 in DNA: TGTGCCAGCAGTCGACTAGCGGGAGTTAGAGATACGCAGTATTTT. Residues: CASSRLAGVRDTQYF. The gene calls are TRBV2 and TRBJ2-3, with TRBD2 identical over 12 bases. J gave up 5 bases and V 5 bases, and 5 bases lay outside the gene matches. The CDR3 has 15 amino acids. The germline CDR1 and CDR2 sequences are SNHLY and FYNNEI.

J is TRBJ1-1 and V is TRBV28, with D maybe TRBD1 (5 bases). V was pared by 7 bases and J by 5 bases, with 14 bases between. Germline-derived CDR1 and CDR2 are MDHEN and SYDVKM. The CDR3 length is 13 residues. CDR3 sequence: CASTGGKGTEAFF. The DNA of the CDR3 is TGTGCCAGCACCGGCGGCAAGGGGACTGAAGCTTTCTTT.

This clone was seen a single time. The J gene is TRBJ2-7, the V gene TRBV11-2; 9 bases agree with TRBD1. Germline CDR1 and CDR2: SGHAT and FQNNGV. V was pared by 4 bases and J by 6 bases, with 7 bases of the junction left unmatched. This CDR3 contains 14 residues. DNA of the CDR3: TGTGCCAGCAGCTCGAACAGGGGGCTGGTCGAGCAGTACTTC. This sequence encodes CASSSNRGLVEQYF.

The V and J genes are TRBV5-8 and TRBJ2-7, with no clear D. Trimming shortened V by 0 bases and J by 1 base, and 11 bases separated the two germline ends. The CDR3 length is 15 residues. Per the germline V gene, CDR1 is SGHTS and CDR2 is YDEGEE. The CDR3 region is CASSLVGGPSYEQYF. The CDR3 DNA reads as TGTGCCAGCAGCTTGGTTGGCGGCCCTTCCTACGAGCAGTACTTC.

The chain carries TRBV5-4 and TRBJ2-3, with D perhaps TRBD1 (5 bases). There are 14 residues in the CDR3. Deletions cut 4 bases from V and 2 bases from J, with 11 bases between. The germline CDR1 and CDR2 sequences are SGHNT and YYREEE (reference sequence). Here the CDR3 reads CASSPTATTDTQYF. For the CDR3, the DNA is TGTGCCAGCAGCCCGACAGCAACCACAGATACGCAGTATTTT.